The clone carrying this T cell receptor (beta chain) was picked up a small number of times. As yet, its antigen is unknown. Treatment: approximately 10-day PBMC culture with coronavirus spike peptide pools or control peptides (ViraFEST assay). This entry belongs to a study of vaccination and CD4 T cells after COVID-19. The CDR3 contains 15 residues. Germline V gene sequence: CDR1 MNHNS, CDR2 SASEGT. Trimming cost V 2 bases and J 5 bases, with 15 bases left between them. Sequencing of DNA taken from cultured CD4+ T cells relied on the Oncomine TCR Beta short-read assay. Using its own MiXCR run on the PCR reads, TCRdb lists one record per CDR3 protein. The sample comprises approximately 15,000 distinct CDR3 sequences, about 54% of which are singletons, and 8% to 11% rests with the top ten.

The V call is TRBV6-1, the J call TRBJ2-5; D remains ambiguous. Sequenced: CD4+ T cells from blood, cultured in vitro. The sequence was collected from a human donor who had recovered from COVID-19. The CDR3 here is CASSERSDGRETQYF. The CDR3 nucleotides read TGTGCCAGCAGTGAACGGAGTGACGGTCGGGAGACCCAGTACTTC.